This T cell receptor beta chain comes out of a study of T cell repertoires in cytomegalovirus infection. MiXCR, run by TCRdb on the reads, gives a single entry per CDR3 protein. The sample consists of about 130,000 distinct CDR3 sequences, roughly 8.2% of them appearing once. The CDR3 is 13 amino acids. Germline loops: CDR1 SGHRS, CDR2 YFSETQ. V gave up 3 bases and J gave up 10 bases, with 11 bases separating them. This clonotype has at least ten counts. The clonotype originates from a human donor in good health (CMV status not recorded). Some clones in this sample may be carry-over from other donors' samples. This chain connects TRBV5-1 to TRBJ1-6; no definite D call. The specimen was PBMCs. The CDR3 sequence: CASSSQVKSPLHF. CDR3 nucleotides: TGCGCCAGCAGCTCCCAGGTCAAGTCACCCCTCCACTTT.